These 23 T cell receptor beta chains came from one sample sequenced in a study of human T cells and chemical hapten exposure (dated by TCRdb to the early 2020s). The time point label for this specimen denotes: patch test 2, 6 weeks after DPC sensitization. What the treatment or condition label conveys for this sample: therapeutic diphenylcyclopropenone sensitization with weekly scalp DPC. The library was prepared using RACE. The instrument was a NextSeq 500. Using fastp at Q25 and MiXCR, TCRdb reprocessed the public reads and kept productive beta chains. Identical CDR3 proteins give one entry, which carries the most common genes and DNA. The sample contains about 89,000 distinct CDR3 sequences, roughly 9.6% of them found a single time. The top ten hold less than 2.5% of the sample. Sequences were derived from whole blood, sampled in connection with sensitization to the hapten diphenylcyclopropenone (DPC). These receptors were obtained from a man in his forties with alopecia areata. Some clones in this sample may be carry-over from other donors' samples.

The sample holds a few counts of this clonotype. The chain uses TRBV20-1 and TRBJ2-3; D is uncertain. Trimming removed 1 base from V and 14 bases from J, with 10 bases in between. The CDR3 runs to 10 residues. Germline values: CDR1 DFQATT, CDR2 SNEGSKA (reference sequence). The CDR3 region has the DNA TGCAGTGCTAGAGGTATATGCGGGTATTTT. It specifies CSARGICGYF.

This rearrangement joins TRBV7-2 to TRBJ1-6; D remains ambiguous. The CDR3 is 13 residues long. Germline CDR1 SGHTA, CDR2 FQGNSA. Trimming removed 3 bases from V and 5 bases from J, with 5 bases in between. CDR3 in amino acids: CASSFQDNSPLHF. The CDR3 nucleotides are TGTGCCAGCAGCTTTCAGGATAATTCACCCCTCCACTTT.

The table lists this clonotype with many counts. The CDR3 protein is CASTTTGDYNSPLHF. CDR3 DNA: TGTGCCAGCACCACAACGGGGGACTATAATTCACCCCTCCACTTT. V is TRBV6-6 and J is TRBJ1-6, with D possibly being TRBD1 (5 bases). The CDR3 runs 15 residues. V gave up 7 bases and J gave up 3 bases, with 13 bases separating them. CDR1 MNHNY and CDR2 SVGAGI come from the germline V gene (reference sequence).

Many counts were recorded for this clonotype. The chain links TRBV6-6 to TRBJ1-4; TRBD1 agrees at 10 bases. Germline V gene sequence: CDR1 MNHNY, CDR2 SVGAGI (reference sequence). With V trimmed by 7 bases and J by 8 bases, 19 bases remained unmatched. This CDR3 has 18 residues. DNA for the CDR3: TGTGCCAGCACTCACATTGCGGGACAGGGGTTTATTGGGGAAAAACTGTTTTTT. Translated, it gives CASTHIAGQGFIGEKLFF.

The V gene is TRBV25-1, the J gene TRBJ2-2; possible D gene TRBD1, 6 bases. CDR3 length equals 13 residues. Germline CDR1 reads MGHDK; CDR2 reads SYGVNS. V lost 4 bases to trimming and J lost 6 bases, with 9 bases between them. CDR3 DNA: TGTGCCAGCAGTGGTAACAGGGCCGGGGAGCTGTTTTTT. Protein product: CASSGNRAGELFF. The entire variable domain, with the rest obtained from reference TRBV25-1 and TRBJ2-2, is as follows: EADIYQTPRYLVIGTGKKITLECSQTMGHDKMYWYQQDPGMELHLIHYSYGVNSTEKGDLSSESTVSRIRTEHFPLTLESARPSHTSQYLCASSGNRAGELFFGEGSRLTVL.

In its sample, this clonotype was seen a few times. The V and J genes are TRBV18 and TRBJ2-3; 8 positions agree with TRBD2. CDR1 is KGHSH, CDR2 LQKENI, per germline. The CDR3 covers 18 residues. Losses at the gene ends were 5 bases for V and 2 bases for J; bases not matched to a gene: 15. CDR3: CASSSWTGRASATDTQYF. In DNA form, the CDR3 reads TGTGCCAGCTCATCGTGGACCGGGAGGGCCAGCGCCACAGATACGCAGTATTTT.

The chain carries TRBV29-1 and TRBJ1-1; D is unresolved. This CDR3 comprises 12 residues. Looked up from germline, CDR1 is SQVTM and CDR2 is ANQGSEA. V was clipped by 3 bases and J by 1 base, with 6 bases between them. CDR3 in DNA: TGCAGCGTTGACAACGGGAACACTGAAGCTTTCTTT. Residues: CSVDNGNTEAFF.

The CDR3 sequence is CASSPGTGKPNTGELFF. CDR3 sequence (DNA): TGTGCCAGCTCACCGGGGACAGGGAAACCGAACACCGGGGAGCTGTTTTTT. V usage is TRBV18 and J usage is TRBJ2-2, with 9 nucleotides matching TRBD1. Germline assignment: CDR1 KGHSH and CDR2 LQKENI. The CDR3 totals 17 residues. The V and J ends lost 3 bases and 0 bases, in that order; junction bases with no gene match: 5.

This clonotype was seen repeatedly, ten times or more. The gene calls are TRBV3-1 and TRBJ1-1, with TRBD1 matching over 11 bases. The CDR3 spans 17 residues. Losses at the gene ends were 4 bases for V and 2 bases for J; bases not matched to a gene: 9. CDR1 is LGHDT and CDR2 is YNNKEL in the germline V gene (reference sequence). The CDR3 DNA is TGTGCCAGCAGCCGACGGGACAGGGGGGGAGATAACACTGAAGCTTTCTTT. Translation gives CASSRRDRGGDNTEAFF.

This clonotype was counted between two and nine times. V usage is TRBV11-2 and J usage is TRBJ2-1; TRBD2 matches 7 bases. The germline V gene encodes CDR1 SGHAT and CDR2 FQNNGV. With 6 bases clipped from V and 0 bases from J, the junction kept 2 bases outside the gene matches. This CDR3 has 14 residues. The DNA of the CDR3 is TGTGCCAGCAGACTAGCGAGCTCCTACAATGAGCAGTTCTTC. Amino acids: CASRLASSYNEQFF. Full variable domain (rest looked up from reference TRBV11-2 and TRBJ2-1): EAGVAQSPRYKIIEKRQSVAFWCNPISGHATLYWYQQILGQGPKLLIQFQNNGVVDDSQLPKDRFSAERLKGVDSTLKIQPAKLEDSAVYLCASRLASSYNEQFFGPGTRLTVL.

Details on this clonotype: A read error may account for a junction end that differs from germline. The V call is TRBV20-1, the J call TRBJ1-3; D is unresolved. Per the germline V gene, CDR1 is DFQATT and CDR2 is SNEGSKA (reference sequence). CDR3 size: 12 residues. CDR3 loop: CSARWSGDTIYF. CDR3 nucleotide sequence: TGCAGTGCTAGATGGAGTGGAGACACCATATATTTT.

The chain employs TRBV18 and TRBJ2-5; tentatively, D is TRBD1 (6 bases). Trimming stripped 6 bases from V and 2 bases from J, with 16 bases between. The CDR3 is 15 amino acids. Germline V gene data show CDR1 as KGHSH and CDR2 as LQKENI. The CDR3 here is CASSPLRQEQETQYF. CDR3 DNA: TGTGCCAGCTCGCCCCTTAGACAGGAGCAAGAGACCCAGTACTTC.

This clonotype has only a few counts. This chain links TRBV15 with TRBJ2-7, with D perhaps matching TRBD1 or TRBD2 (6 bases each). The CDR3 has 13 amino acids. CDR1 LNHNV and CDR2 YYDKDF come from the germline V gene (reference sequence). V was trimmed by 8 bases and J by 2 bases, leaving 13 bases between them. CDR3 bases: TGTGCCACCGCCGCCGGGGGCCCCTACGAGCAGTACTTC. Protein: CATAAGGPYEQYF.

This clonotype was observed many times. The chain has TRBV27 and TRBJ1-2; maybe TRBD1 (6 bases). The CDR3 loop spans 13 amino acids. Trimming took off 0 bases at V and 8 bases at J, with 10 bases between the two ends. CDR1 MNHEY and CDR2 SMNVEV come from the germline V gene (reference sequence). The CDR3 DNA reads TGTGCCAGCAGTTTATCACAGGGAAAGGGCTACACCTTC. Translation gives CASSLSQGKGYTF.

This clonotype was picked up a small number of times. The V call is TRBV7-2, the J call TRBJ2-7; D perhaps matches TRBD2 (5 bases). Germline assignment: CDR1 SGHTA and CDR2 FQGNSA. Trimming cost V 9 bases and J 1 base, with 13 bases left between them. The CDR3 extends over 13 amino acids. The DNA for the CDR3 is TGTGCCAGATCCCCAACTAGATCCTACGAGCAGTACGTC. This translates into CARSPTRSYEQYV.

The sample holds many counts of this clonotype. This chain connects TRBV29-1 to TRBJ2-3, with TRBD2 matching over 7 bases. The ends lost 7 bases at V and 1 base at J; junction bases unmatched: 8. The CDR3 spans 14 residues. CDR1 SQVTM and CDR2 ANQGSEA come from the germline V gene. CDR3 loop: CSGLGGEGTDTQYF. The CDR3 nucleotides read TGCAGCGGCTTGGGGGGGGAAGGCACAGATACGCAGTATTTT.

This clonotype was seen only a few times. The rearrangement joins TRBV20-1 to TRBJ2-3, with 11 bases lining up with TRBD2. The CDR3 sequence is 15 residues long. V was pared by 5 bases and J by 5 bases, with 9 bases of the junction left unmatched. Germline V gene lookup returns CDR1 DFQATT and CDR2 SNEGSKA (reference sequence). CDR3 protein: CSAYPLAGDGDTQYF. The CDR3 nucleotides are TGCAGTGCTTACCCACTAGCGGGAGATGGAGATACGCAGTATTTT.

This clonotype was detected a few times. The chain has TRBV10-3 and TRBJ2-2, with 8 bases identical to TRBD1. Germline V gives CDR1 ENHRY, CDR2 SYGVKD. V trimming: 4 bases; J trimming: 4 bases; junction bases outside the gene matches: 5. CDR3 length: 15 amino acids. The CDR3 DNA is TGTGCCATCAGTGGTGGGACAGGAGCCACCGGGGAGCTGTTTTTT. Translated, it gives CAISGGTGATGELFF.

This clonotype was counted a few times. The chain is built from TRBV20-1 and TRBJ2-4; 9 nucleotides match TRBD2. From germline, CDR1 is DFQATT and CDR2 SNEGSKA (reference sequence). Unmatched junction bases numbered 8, after V lost 3 bases and J lost 5 bases. The CDR3 spans 15 residues. The CDR3 region has the DNA TGCAGTGCTAGGGACACCTTAGCGGGAGAAAACATTCAGTACTTC. Its protein product is CSARDTLAGENIQYF.

CDR3 sequence reads: CASSQGQGREKLFF. The DNA of the CDR3 is TGTGCCAGCAGCCAAGGACAGGGAAGAGAAAAACTGTTTTTT. The chain recombines TRBV5-4 with TRBJ1-4; 8 nucleotides line up with TRBD1. Germline loops: CDR1 SGHNT, CDR2 YYREEE (reference sequence). The V gene end was trimmed by 4 bases and the J gene end by 8 bases; junction bases not matched to a gene: 7. The length of the CDR3 is 14 residues. The complete variable domain, with remaining parts taken from reference TRBV5-4 and TRBJ1-4, reads ETGVTQSPTHLIKTRGQQVTLRCSSQSGHNTVSWYQQALGQGPQFIFQYYREEENGRGNFPPRFSGLQFPNYSSELNVNALELDDSALYLCASSQGQGREKLFFGSGTQLSVL.

This clonotype was seen a few times. The rearrangement uses TRBV6-5 and TRBJ2-7; 8 bases line up with TRBD2. The CDR3 contains 17 residues. Germline trimming cut 0 bases from V and 2 bases from J; bases unmatched to any gene: 9. The germline gives CDR1 MNHEY, CDR2 SVGAGI. CDR3 residues: CASSYSPPTSGTYEQYV. The CDR3 DNA follows: TGTGCCAGCAGTTACTCCCCCCCTACTAGCGGTACCTACGAGCAGTACGTC.

Ten or more counts support this clonotype. V is TRBV28 and J is TRBJ1-2; 9 bases map to TRBD1. This CDR3 comprises 15 residues. V was pared by 5 bases and J by 2 bases, with 6 bases of the junction left unmatched. The germline gives CDR1 MDHEN, CDR2 SYDVKM. The CDR3 region has the DNA TGTGCCAGCAGTCCCGGGACAGGGAAAAACTATGGCTACACCTTC. This gives the protein CASSPGTGKNYGYTF.

This clonotype was picked up a small number of times. The CDR3 nucleotides are TGTGCCAGCTCACCCGTCAGCGGTCCCCAAGAGACCCAGTACTTC. Translated: CASSPVSGPQETQYF. This chain links TRBV18 with TRBJ2-5; TRBD2 is a possible D gene (5 bases). V was trimmed by 3 bases and J by 1 base, leaving 12 bases between them. CDR3 size: 15 residues. The germline V gene has CDR1 KGHSH and CDR2 LQKENI.